These 7 T cell receptor beta chains originate from one sample sequenced in a study of blood T cell repertoires in COVID-19. Generated by immunoSEQ multiplex PCR, the TCRdb table keeps only in-frame clones and is missing some. The repertoire holds 120,000 to 150,000 clones, with about 80% as singletons. The source material was peripheral blood. The source is a human donor in a cohort sampled during active COVID-19.

Worth noting for this clone: Other DNA sequences in this specimen translate into the identical CDR3. The rearrangement uses TRBV19 and TRBJ1-6; 9 bases match TRBD1. Trimming at V came to 2 bases and at J to 10 bases, leaving 3 bases not matched to a gene. Germline V gives CDR1 LNHDA, CDR2 SQIVND (reference sequence). This CDR3 contains 14 residues. This chain's CDR3 is CASSITGGRSPLHF. In nucleotides, the CDR3 is TGTGCCAGTAGTATAACAGGGGGCCGGTCACCCCTCCACTTT.

The chain carries TRBV28 and TRBJ1-5; 7 bases line up with TRBD1. Germline assignment: CDR1 MDHEN and CDR2 SYDVKM. The CDR3 has 15 amino acids. Germline trimming cut 6 bases from V and 4 bases from J; bases unmatched to any gene: 9. CDR3 residues: CASRSLDRSNQPQHF. DNA for the CDR3: TGTGCCAGCAGAAGCCTGGACAGGTCAAATCAGCCCCAGCATTTT.

V usage is TRBV5-1 and J usage is TRBJ2-6, with 8 positions matching TRBD1. Germline V gives CDR1 SGHRS, CDR2 YFSETQ. The CDR3 sequence is 15 residues long. V was pared by 3 bases and J by 3 bases, with 2 bases of the junction left unmatched. DNA for the CDR3: TGCGCCAGCAGCTGGACAGGGAATGGGGCCAACGTCCTGACTTTC. Translation: CASSWTGNGANVLTF.

V and J are TRBV25-1 and TRBJ1-1; 9 positions agree with TRBD1. The V segment lost 5 bases and the J segment 5 bases; nucleotides outside the gene matches: 9. Looked up from germline, CDR1 is MGHDK and CDR2 is SYGVNS. The CDR3 runs 15 residues. Written as DNA, the CDR3 is TGTGCCAGCAGTCCCTCGGGGACAGGGTGGACTGAAGCTTTCTTT. It yields the protein CASSPSGTGWTEAFF.

Only a few counts were recorded for this clone. The CDR3 sequence: CASSFSDRVGTQYF. In nucleotides, the CDR3 is TGTGCCAGCAGTTTCTCCGACAGGGTAGGCACCCAGTACTTC. V is TRBV27 and J is TRBJ2-5; TRBD1 matches at 7 bases. Germline lookup yields CDR1 MNHEY and CDR2 SMNVEV (reference sequence). The CDR3 consists of 14 residues. Trimming at V came to 3 bases and at J to 8 bases, leaving 9 bases not matched to a gene.

The chain recombines TRBV2 with TRBJ1-1, with D possibly matching TRBD1 (6 bases). Germline CDR1 SNHLY, CDR2 FYNNEI. Trimming took off 7 bases at V and 7 bases at J, with 16 bases between the two ends. The CDR3 contains 13 residues. CDR3: CASMGQGLGEAFF. CDR3 DNA: TGTGCCAGCATGGGACAAGGTCTTGGTGAAGCTTTCTTT. Drawing the rest from reference TRBV2 and TRBJ1-1, the complete variable domain is EPEVTQTPSHQVTQMGQEVILRCVPISNHLYFYWYRQILGQKVEFLVSFYNNEISEKSEIFDDQFSVERPDGSNFTLKIRSTKLEDSAMYFCASMGQGLGEAFFGQGTRLTVV.

The genes are TRBV6-6 and TRBJ1-5; D not resolved. CDR1 and CDR2 (germline): MNHNY, SVGAGI (reference sequence). V lost 6 bases and J 2 bases, leaving 8 bases between the germline ends. The CDR3 extends over 13 amino acids. The CDR3 DNA reads TGTGCCAGCAGCCCCGGGGGCAATCAGCCCCAGCATTTT. It translates to CASSPGGNQPQHF.